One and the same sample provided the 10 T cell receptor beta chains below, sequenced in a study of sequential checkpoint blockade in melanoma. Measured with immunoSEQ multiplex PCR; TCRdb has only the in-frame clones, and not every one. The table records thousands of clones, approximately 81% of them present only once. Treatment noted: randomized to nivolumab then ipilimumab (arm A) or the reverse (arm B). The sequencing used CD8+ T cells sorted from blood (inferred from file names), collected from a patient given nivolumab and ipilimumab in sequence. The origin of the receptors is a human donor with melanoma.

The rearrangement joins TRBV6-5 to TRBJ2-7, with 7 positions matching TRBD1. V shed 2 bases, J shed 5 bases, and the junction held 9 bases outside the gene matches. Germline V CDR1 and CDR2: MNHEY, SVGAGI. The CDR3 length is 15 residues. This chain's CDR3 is CASSYPPDRAHEQYF. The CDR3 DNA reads TGTGCCAGCAGTTACCCCCCCGACAGGGCCCACGAGCAGTACTTC.

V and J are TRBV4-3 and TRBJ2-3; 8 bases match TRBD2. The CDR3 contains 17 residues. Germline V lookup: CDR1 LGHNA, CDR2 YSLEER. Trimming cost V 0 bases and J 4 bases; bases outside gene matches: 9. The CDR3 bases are TGCGCCAGCAGCCAAGACGACGGGAGGGCCCCCCCAGATACGCAGTATTTT. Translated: CASSQDDGRAPPDTQYF.

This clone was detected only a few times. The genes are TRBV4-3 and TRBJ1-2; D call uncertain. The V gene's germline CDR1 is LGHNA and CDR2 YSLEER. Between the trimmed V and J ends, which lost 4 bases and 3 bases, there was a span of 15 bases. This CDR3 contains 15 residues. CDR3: CASSPTGEEDYGYTF. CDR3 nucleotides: TGCGCCAGCAGCCCGACCGGGGAAGAAGACTATGGCTACACCTTC.

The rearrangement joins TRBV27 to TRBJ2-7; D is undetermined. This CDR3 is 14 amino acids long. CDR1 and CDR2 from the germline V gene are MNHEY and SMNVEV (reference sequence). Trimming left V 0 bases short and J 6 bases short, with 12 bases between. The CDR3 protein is CASSLSVSRGEQYF. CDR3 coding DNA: TGTGCCAGCAGTTTATCTGTCAGCCGAGGCGAGCAGTACTTC.

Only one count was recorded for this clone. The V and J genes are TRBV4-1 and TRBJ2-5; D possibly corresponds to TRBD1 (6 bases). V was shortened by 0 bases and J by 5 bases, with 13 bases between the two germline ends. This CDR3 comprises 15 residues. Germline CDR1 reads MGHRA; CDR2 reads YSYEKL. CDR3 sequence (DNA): TGCGCCAGCAGCCAAGATCCAGGGGTTGGGGAGACCCAGTACTTC. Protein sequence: CASSQDPGVGETQYF.

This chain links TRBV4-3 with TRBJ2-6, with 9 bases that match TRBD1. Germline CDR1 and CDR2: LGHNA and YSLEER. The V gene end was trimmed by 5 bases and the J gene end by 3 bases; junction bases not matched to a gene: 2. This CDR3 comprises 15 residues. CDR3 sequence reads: CASSRTGDGANVLTF. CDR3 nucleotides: TGCGCCAGCAGCAGGACAGGGGATGGGGCCAACGTCCTGACTTTC.

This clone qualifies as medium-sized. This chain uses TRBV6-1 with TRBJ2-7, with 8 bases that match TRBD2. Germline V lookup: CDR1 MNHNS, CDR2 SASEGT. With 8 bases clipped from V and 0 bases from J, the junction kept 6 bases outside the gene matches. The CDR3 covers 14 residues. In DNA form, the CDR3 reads TGTGCCAGCGGGGCGCGGGGGGCCTCCTACGAGCAGTACTTC. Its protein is CASGARGASYEQYF.

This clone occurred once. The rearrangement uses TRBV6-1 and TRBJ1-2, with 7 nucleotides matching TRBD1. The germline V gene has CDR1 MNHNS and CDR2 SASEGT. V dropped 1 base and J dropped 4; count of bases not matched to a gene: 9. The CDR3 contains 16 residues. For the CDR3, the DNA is TGTGCCAGCAGTGAAGATCCTCAGGGGGTGGTCTATGGCTACACCTTC. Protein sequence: CASSEDPQGVVYGYTF.

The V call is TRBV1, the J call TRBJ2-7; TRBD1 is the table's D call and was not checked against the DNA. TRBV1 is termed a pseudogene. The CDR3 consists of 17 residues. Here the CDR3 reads CTSSQGRAGAGSYEQYF. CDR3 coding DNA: TGCACCAGCAGCCAAGGCAGGGCAGGGGCCGGCTCCTACGAGCAGTACTTC.

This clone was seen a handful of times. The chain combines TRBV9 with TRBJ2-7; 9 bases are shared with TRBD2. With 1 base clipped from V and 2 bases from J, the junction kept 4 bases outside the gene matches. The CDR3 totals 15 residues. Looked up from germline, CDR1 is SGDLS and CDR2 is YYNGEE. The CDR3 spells CASSVFSGSTYEQYF. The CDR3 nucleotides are TGTGCCAGCAGCGTATTTAGCGGGAGTACCTACGAGCAGTACTTC. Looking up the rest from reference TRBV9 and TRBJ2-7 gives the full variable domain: DSGVTQTPKHLITATGQRVTLRCSPRSGDLSVYWYQQSLDQGLQFLIQYYNGEERAKGNILERFSAQQFPDLHSELNLSSLELGDSALYFCASSVFSGSTYEQYFGPGTRLTVT.